What follows describes a single T cell receptor beta chain. Sequencing was performed with immunoSEQ multiplex PCR; in TCRdb, only in-frame clones are kept and a portion is missing. The repertoire includes some 250,000 clones, approximately 85% of them detected once, and approximately 2% sits in the top ten. This record belongs to a study of blood T cell repertoires in COVID-19. Cohort 3 donors were reported recovered after two negative PCRs, clearance, or symptom resolution. The CDR3 spans 13 residues. V was pared by 3 bases and J by 6 bases, with 12 bases between. Germline V gives CDR1 KGHSH, CDR2 LQKENI.

Sequences were obtained from PBMCs or T cells enriched from blood (not recorded which). The chain is built from TRBV18 and TRBJ2-7; D unclear. This receptor was identified in a woman aged 50 to 60 who had recovered from COVID-19. CDR3 nucleotide sequence: TGTGCCAGCTCACCCCCCGGCGGTCGCGAGCAGTACTTC. Its translation is CASSPPGGREQYF.